These 19 T cell receptor beta chains were all obtained from the same sample, sequenced in a study of Ad26.COV2.S vaccination and SARS-CoV-2 variants. The treatment is: around 19 received Ad26.COV2.S at low or high dose, single or two shots; roughly five received placebo; per-sample allocation not given. Repertoires come from day 63 after the first vaccine or placebo injection. The protocol was immunoSEQ multiplex PCR, while the TCRdb copy is restricted to in-frame clones and leaves out a portion. The sample lists around 340,000 clones; around nine tenths were seen once. Source: peripheral blood, taken in a trial of Ad26.COV2.S vaccine versus placebo. The receptors here all came from a person aged 18-65 years who received the Ad26.COV2.S COVID-19 vaccine or a placebo.

This sequence joins TRBV27 and TRBJ1-2; TRBD1 matches 11 bases. Germline CDR1 is MNHEY and CDR2 is SMNVEV (reference sequence). V lost 5 bases to trimming and J lost 4 bases; unmatched junction nucleotides: 6. The CDR3 contains 15 residues. The CDR3 sequence is CASSIGQGAGYGYTF. CDR3 DNA sequence: TGTGCCAGCAGTATCGGACAGGGGGCAGGCTATGGCTACACCTTC.

This chain connects TRBV18 to TRBJ1-5; a weak D match, TRBD1 (6 bases). CDR3 length equals 16 residues. Germline CDR1 reads KGHSH; CDR2 reads LQKENI. The ends were cut back, 4 bases at V and 0 bases at J, with 13 bases in the middle. The CDR3 DNA sequence: TGTGCCAGCTCACTTACGACAGGTAATAGCAATCAGCCCCAGCATTTT. Translating gives CASSLTTGNSNQPQHF.

The table lists this clone with a count of one. This chain joins TRBV7-2 and TRBJ2-5, with D tentatively TRBD2 (7 bases). This CDR3 spans 14 amino acids. V lost 7 bases and J lost 1, with 13 bases in between. In germline, CDR1 is SGHTA, CDR2 FQGNSA. CDR3 in DNA: TGTGCCAGCACCGGGGGGCGAGGCCAAGAGACCCAGTACTTC. Protein: CASTGGRGQETQYF.

The J gene is TRBJ2-7, the V gene TRBV28, with D maybe TRBD1 (6 bases). Trimming left V 8 bases short and J 6 bases short, with 20 bases between. Per the germline V gene, CDR1 is MDHEN and CDR2 is SYDVKM. The CDR3 covers 14 residues. CDR3 loop: CASYRQAHFAEQYF. The CDR3 DNA sequence: TGTGCCAGCTACAGACAGGCCCACTTTGCCGAGCAGTACTTC.

The chain recombines TRBV10-3 with TRBJ1-1; 8 bases agree with TRBD1. CDR1 is ENHRY and CDR2 is SYGVKD in the germline V gene. The CDR3 sequence is 14 residues long. The V and J ends lost 6 bases and 5 bases, in that order; junction bases with no gene match: 8. The CDR3 DNA follows: TGTGCCATCAGCAAGGACAGGGAGGGGACTGAAGCTTTCTTT. This translates into CAISKDREGTEAFF.

The chain is built from TRBV11-3 and TRBJ2-7; D might be TRBD2 (8 bases). There are 13 residues in the CDR3. V lost 5 bases and J 6 bases, leaving 14 bases between the germline ends. Looked up from germline, CDR1 is SGHNT and CDR2 is YENEEA. CDR3 region: CASSPGGGREQYF. For the CDR3, the DNA is TGTGCCAGCAGCCCGGGAGGGGGCCGCGAGCAGTACTTC.

The CDR3 coding sequence is TGTGCCAGCAGCTTAGGAGATAGCGGGGTTGCAGATACGCAGTATTTT. Translation: CASSLGDSGVADTQYF. The chain combines TRBV7-2 with TRBJ2-3, with 8 bases identical to TRBD2. The V gene end was trimmed by 1 base and the J gene end by 4 bases; junction bases not matched to a gene: 7. The CDR3 covers 16 residues. From germline, CDR1 is SGHTA and CDR2 FQGNSA.

This chain uses TRBV5-1 with TRBJ2-3; tentative D call: TRBD2 (5 bases). The V end was cut by 8 bases, the J end by 2 bases, with 24 bases between. CDR3 length: 17 residues. CDR1 and CDR2 (germline): SGHRS, YFSETQ. The DNA for the CDR3 is TGCGCCAGTCACCAGCACCCAGGAGGTCGGGACACAGATACGCAGTATTTT. Translated, it gives CASHQHPGGRDTDTQYF.

The rearrangement links TRBV4-3 to TRBJ2-3; D may be TRBD1 (5 bases). CDR3 length equals 16 residues. V was pared by 1 base and J by 2 bases, with 13 bases between. CDR1 and CDR2 (germline): LGHNA, YSLEER. Here the CDR3 DNA reads TGCGCCAGCAGCCAAGCGGGCAGGGTCGACACAGATACGCAGTATTTT. It specifies CASSQAGRVDTDTQYF.

This clone has just one count. V and J are TRBV13 and TRBJ2-3; TRBD1 aligns across 7 bases. The J segment lost 5 bases and the V segment lost 0 bases, leaving 11 bases of the junction unmatched. The CDR3 totals 17 residues. Looked up from germline, CDR1 is PRHDT and CDR2 is FYEKMQ (reference sequence). CDR3 coding DNA: TGTGCCAGCAGCTTAGGCAGGGGGACATTAAGTGAAGATACGCAGTATTTT. Protein sequence: CASSLGRGTLSEDTQYF.

V gene TRBV27 combines with J gene TRBJ2-7, with a tentative D call TRBD1 (6 bases). The CDR3 has 12 residues. V was shortened by 6 bases and J by 6 bases, with 12 bases between the two germline ends. Germline CDR1 reads MNHEY; CDR2 reads SMNVEV (reference sequence). The CDR3 sequence: CASRQGTAEQYF. CDR3 nucleotides: TGTGCCAGCAGGCAGGGGACGGCCGAGCAGTACTTC.

The chain uses TRBV19 and TRBJ2-7; 8 positions agree with TRBD1. The CDR3 totals 13 residues. CDR1 LNHDA and CDR2 SQIVND come from the germline V gene (reference sequence). V was clipped by 7 bases and J by 4 bases; unmatched bases: 6. DNA for the CDR3: TGTGCCAGTAACCTCGGACAGGGTTACGAGCAGTACTTC. This encodes CASNLGQGYEQYF.

This clone showed up just a few times. The chain recombines TRBV5-6 with TRBJ1-5; D not certain. CDR1 and CDR2 from the germline V gene are SGHDT and YYEEEE. V was cut by 0 bases and J by 4 bases, with 11 bases left in between. The CDR3 extends over 15 amino acids. CDR3 in amino acids: CASSLARLENQPQHF. CDR3 sequence (DNA): TGTGCCAGCAGCTTGGCCAGGCTCGAGAATCAGCCCCAGCATTTT. The full variable domain, its missing parts supplied by reference TRBV5-6 and TRBJ1-5, is DAGVTQSPTHLIKTRGQQVTLRCSPKSGHDTVSWYQQALGQGPQFIFQYYEEEERQRGNFPDRFSGHQFPNYSSELNVNALLLGDSALYLCASSLARLENQPQHFGDGTRLSIL.

The V and J genes are TRBV9 and TRBJ1-5; D might be TRBD1 (6 bases). Germline values: CDR1 SGDLS, CDR2 YYNGEE. CDR3 length: 17 residues. The V end was cut by 2 bases, the J end by 0 bases, with 15 bases between. CDR3 loop: CASSVPRTAYSNQPQHF. The CDR3 nucleotides read TGTGCCAGCAGCGTGCCCCGGACAGCTTATAGCAATCAGCCCCAGCATTTT.

The genes are TRBV9 and TRBJ2-5; D remains ambiguous. The V gene's germline CDR1 is SGDLS and CDR2 YYNGEE. The CDR3 loop spans 14 amino acids. The V end was cut by 1 base, the J end by 5 bases, with 12 bases between. The CDR3 loop is CASSVFDGWETQYF. CDR3 in DNA: TGTGCCAGCAGCGTATTCGATGGCTGGGAGACCCAGTACTTC. Using reference TRBV9 and TRBJ2-5 for the parts outside the CDR3, the full variable domain is DSGVTQTPKHLITATGQRVTLRCSPRSGDLSVYWYQQSLDQGLQFLIQYYNGEERAKGNILERFSAQQFPDLHSELNLSSLELGDSALYFCASSVFDGWETQYFGPGTRLLVL.

V usage is TRBV7-9 and J usage is TRBJ2-3, with 13 nucleotides matching TRBD2. Germline V gene lookup returns CDR1 SEHNR and CDR2 FQNEAQ (reference sequence). This CDR3 spans 16 amino acids. Trimming at V came to 5 bases and at J to 4 bases, leaving 6 bases not matched to a gene. The CDR3 coding sequence is TGTGCCAGCAGCACCCAACTAGCGGGGGGGGCAGATACGCAGTATTTT. Encoded protein: CASSTQLAGGADTQYF.

The gene calls are TRBV11-2 and TRBJ2-2; no firm D call. V was trimmed by 1 base and J by 7 bases, leaving 10 bases between them. Germline lookup yields CDR1 SGHAT and CDR2 FQNNGV. The CDR3 contains 14 residues. The CDR3 sequence: CASSLGVGIGELFF. CDR3 coding DNA: TGTGCCAGCAGCTTAGGTGTTGGTATCGGGGAGCTGTTTTTT.

The gene calls are TRBV27 and TRBJ2-1; 12 bases fit TRBD2. The J segment lost 7 bases and the V segment lost 10 bases, leaving 8 bases of the junction unmatched. The CDR3 contains 14 residues. CDR1 is MNHEY, CDR2 SMNVEV, per germline (reference sequence). CDR3 sequence (DNA): TGTGCCACCTACCGGACTAGCGGGAAGAATGAGCAGTTCTTC. Translated: CATYRTSGKNEQFF.

The CDR3 loop reads CASSMVGGGNTQPQHF. As DNA, the CDR3 is TGTGCCAGTAGTATGGTTGGAGGGGGGAACACTCAGCCCCAGCATTTT. The chain combines TRBV19 with TRBJ1-5; D may be TRBD1 (6 bases). V dropped 3 bases and J dropped 6 bases, with 18 bases sitting between them. The CDR3 has 16 residues. Germline-derived CDR1 and CDR2 are LNHDA and SQIVND (reference sequence).